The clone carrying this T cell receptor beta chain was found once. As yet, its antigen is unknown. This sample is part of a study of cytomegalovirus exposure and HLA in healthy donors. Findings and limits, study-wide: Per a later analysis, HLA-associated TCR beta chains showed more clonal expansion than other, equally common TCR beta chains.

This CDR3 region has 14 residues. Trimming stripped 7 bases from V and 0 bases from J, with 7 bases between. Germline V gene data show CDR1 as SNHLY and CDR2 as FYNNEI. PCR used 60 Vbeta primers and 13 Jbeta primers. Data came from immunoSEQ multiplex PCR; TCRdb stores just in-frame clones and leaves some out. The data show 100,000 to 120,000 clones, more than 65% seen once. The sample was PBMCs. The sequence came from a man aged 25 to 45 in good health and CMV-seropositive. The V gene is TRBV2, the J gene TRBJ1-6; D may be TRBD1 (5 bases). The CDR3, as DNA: TGTGCCAGCACCGACAGCTCCTATAATTCACCCCTCCACTTT. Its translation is CASTDSSYNSPLHF.